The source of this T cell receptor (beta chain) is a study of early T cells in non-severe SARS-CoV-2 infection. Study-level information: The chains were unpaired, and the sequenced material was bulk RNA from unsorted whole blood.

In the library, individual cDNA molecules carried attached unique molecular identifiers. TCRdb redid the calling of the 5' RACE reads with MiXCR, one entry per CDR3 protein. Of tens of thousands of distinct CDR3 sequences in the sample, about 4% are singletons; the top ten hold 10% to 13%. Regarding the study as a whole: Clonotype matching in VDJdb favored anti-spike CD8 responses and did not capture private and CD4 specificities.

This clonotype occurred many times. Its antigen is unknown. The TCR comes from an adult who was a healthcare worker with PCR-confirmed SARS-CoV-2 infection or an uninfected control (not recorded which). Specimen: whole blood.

CDR3 residues: CASSIDPGTDTQYF. The DNA for the CDR3 is TGTGCCAGTAGTATAGATCCGGGCACAGATACGCAGTATTTT. The chain joins TRBV19 to TRBJ2-3, with D unresolved. The CDR3 runs 14 residues. Looked up from germline, CDR1 is LNHDA and CDR2 is SQIVND (reference sequence). The germline V and J ends were trimmed by 0 bases and 1 base, with 5 bases remaining between them.